Listed below are T cell receptor beta chains from one sample, sequenced in a study of blood T cell repertoires in COVID-19. Generated by immunoSEQ multiplex PCR, the TCRdb table keeps only in-frame clones and is missing some. Among about 210,000 clones, approximately 89% were seen once, and the ten largest hold about 5%. The material sequenced was peripheral blood. The receptors stem from a woman aged 40-49 years with acute or convalescent COVID-19. Each CDR3 is given with its conserved first and last residue. Each record gives: J gene, V gene, D gene, clone size, CDR3 protein, CDR3 DNA. The D gene is left open where the match is weak. A row's size may be missing; if present it is once, few, many or a size class.

J gene: TRBJ1-1; V gene: TRBV25-1; D gene: TRBD1; clone size: .; CDR3 protein: CASSVTGTGGDTEAFF; CDR3 DNA: TGTGCCAGCAGTGTCACCGGGACAGGGGGGGACACTGAAGCTTTCTTT
J gene: TRBJ2-5; V gene: TRBV7-9; D gene: TRBD1; clone size: .; CDR3 protein: CASSFKGTTGVGKETQYF; CDR3 DNA: TGTGCCAGCAGCTTTAAGGGGACGACAGGGGTGGGAAAAGAGACCCAGTACTTC
J gene: TRBJ1-2; V gene: TRBV6-5; D gene: .; clone size: .; CDR3 protein: CATAQGGYGYTF; CDR3 DNA: TGTGCCACGGCCCAAGGGGGTTATGGCTACACCTTC
J gene: TRBJ1-5; V gene: TRBV19; D gene: TRBD1; clone size: .; CDR3 protein: CASRLVRDRGRGQPQHF; CDR3 DNA: TGTGCCAGTAGGCTAGTCCGGGACAGGGGCAGGGGTCAGCCCCAGCATTTT
J gene: TRBJ2-3; V gene: TRBV6-1; D gene: TRBD1; clone size: .; CDR3 protein: CASSEWGGTGPYF; CDR3 DNA: TGTGCCAGCAGTGAATGGGGGGGGACAGGGCCGTATTTT
J gene: TRBJ2-2; V gene: TRBV6-4; D gene: .; clone size: .; CDR3 protein: CASRSEGAGELFF; CDR3 DNA: TGTGCCAGCAGATCGGAAGGGGCCGGGGAGCTGTTTTTT
J gene: TRBJ1-2; V gene: TRBV9; D gene: .; clone size: once; CDR3 protein: CASSTSGDGYGYTF; CDR3 DNA: TGTGCCAGCAGCACATCAGGGGATGGGTATGGCTACACCTTC
J gene: TRBJ2-3; V gene: TRBV10-1; D gene: .; clone size: .; CDR3 protein: CASSESQGMGTDTQYF; CDR3 DNA: TGCGCCAGCAGTGAGTCGCAGGGGATGGGAACAGATACGCAGTATTTT
J gene: TRBJ1-1; V gene: TRBV12-3/TRBV12-4; D gene: .; clone size: .; CDR3 protein: CASSPDRRTEAFF; CDR3 DNA: TGTGCCAGCAGCCCCGACAGAAGGACTGAAGCTTTCTTT
J gene: TRBJ2-5; V gene: TRBV18; D gene: .; clone size: .; CDR3 protein: CASSPPRLETQYF; CDR3 DNA: TGTGCCAGCTCACCACCTCGGTTGGAGACCCAGTACTTC
J gene: TRBJ1-1; V gene: TRBV27; D gene: .; clone size: once; CDR3 protein: CASNPAGENTEAFF; CDR3 DNA: TGTGCCAGCAACCCAGCGGGAGAGAACACTGAAGCTTTCTTT
J gene: TRBJ2-2; V gene: TRBV5-4; D gene: TRBD2; clone size: few; CDR3 protein: CASSASLAGGTGELFF; CDR3 DNA: TGTGCCAGCAGCGCGTCCCTAGCGGGAGGGACCGGGGAGCTGTTTTTT
J gene: TRBJ1-5; V gene: TRBV4-1; D gene: .; clone size: .; CDR3 protein: CASSQTHYQPQHF; CDR3 DNA: TGCGCCAGCAGCCAAACCCACTATCAGCCCCAGCATTTT
J gene: TRBJ2-1; V gene: TRBV2; D gene: TRBD2; clone size: .; CDR3 protein: CASTAGGQWSNEQFF; CDR3 DNA: TGTGCCAGCACTGCGGGGGGACAATGGTCCAATGAGCAGTTCTTC
J gene: TRBJ2-2; V gene: TRBV7-2; D gene: TRBD2; clone size: .; CDR3 protein: CASSPSGVDGELFF; CDR3 DNA: TGTGCCAGCAGCCCTAGCGGGGTTGACGGGGAGCTGTTTTTT
J gene: TRBJ1-2; V gene: TRBV6-6; D gene: .; clone size: once; CDR3 protein: CASSPPGTRYGYTF; CDR3 DNA: TGTGCCAGCAGTCCACCTGGGACTCGGTATGGCTACACCTTC
J gene: TRBJ1-2; V gene: TRBV6-5; D gene: TRBD1; clone size: once; CDR3 protein: CASKTGTALYGYTF; CDR3 DNA: TGTGCCAGCAAGACCGGGACAGCCCTCTATGGCTACACCTTC
J gene: TRBJ1-5; V gene: TRBV27; D gene: .; clone size: .; CDR3 protein: CASSLQGFAGQPQHF; CDR3 DNA: TGTGCCAGCAGTCTACAGGGTTTCGCCGGTCAGCCCCAGCATTTT
J gene: TRBJ1-1; V gene: TRBV18; D gene: TRBD1; clone size: .; CDR3 protein: CASSPDRGNTEAFF; CDR3 DNA: TGTGCCAGCTCTCCGGACAGGGGGAACACTGAAGCTTTCTTT
J gene: TRBJ1-1; V gene: TRBV3-1/TRBV3-2; D gene: TRBD1; clone size: .; CDR3 protein: CASSQGTGVTEAFF; CDR3 DNA: TGTGCCAGCAGCCAAGGGACAGGGGTCACTGAAGCTTTCTTT
J gene: TRBJ1-3; V gene: TRBV23-1; D gene: TRBD1; clone size: few; CDR3 protein: CASSQGIWDRGLPAGNTIYF; CDR3 DNA: TGCGCCAGCAGTCAGGGAATCTGGGACAGGGGGCTCCCCGCTGGAAACACCATATATTTT
J gene: TRBJ1-6; V gene: TRBV7-9; D gene: .; clone size: .; CDR3 protein: CASSLEDSWNSPLHF; CDR3 DNA: TGTGCCAGCAGCTTAGAGGACAGCTGGAATTCACCCCTCCACTTT
J gene: TRBJ2-2; V gene: TRBV7-2; D gene: .; clone size: once; CDR3 protein: CASSLLDRGGELFF; CDR3 DNA: TGTGCCAGCAGCTTATTGGACAGAGGCGGGGAGCTGTTTTTT
J gene: TRBJ1-2; V gene: TRBV27; D gene: .; clone size: .; CDR3 protein: CASSPRDSRRGYGYTF; CDR3 DNA: TGTGCCAGCAGTCCCAGGGACTCCCGGCGGGGGTATGGCTACACCTTC
J gene: TRBJ1-3; V gene: TRBV12-3/TRBV12-4; D gene: .; clone size: .; CDR3 protein: CASSTGYGNTIYF; CDR3 DNA: TGTGCCAGCAGTACAGGGTATGGAAACACCATATATTTT
J gene: TRBJ1-1; V gene: TRBV6-1; D gene: .; clone size: .; CDR3 protein: CASSDNRLMNTEAFF; CDR3 DNA: TGTGCCAGCAGTGATAACAGGCTTATGAACACTGAAGCTTTCTTT